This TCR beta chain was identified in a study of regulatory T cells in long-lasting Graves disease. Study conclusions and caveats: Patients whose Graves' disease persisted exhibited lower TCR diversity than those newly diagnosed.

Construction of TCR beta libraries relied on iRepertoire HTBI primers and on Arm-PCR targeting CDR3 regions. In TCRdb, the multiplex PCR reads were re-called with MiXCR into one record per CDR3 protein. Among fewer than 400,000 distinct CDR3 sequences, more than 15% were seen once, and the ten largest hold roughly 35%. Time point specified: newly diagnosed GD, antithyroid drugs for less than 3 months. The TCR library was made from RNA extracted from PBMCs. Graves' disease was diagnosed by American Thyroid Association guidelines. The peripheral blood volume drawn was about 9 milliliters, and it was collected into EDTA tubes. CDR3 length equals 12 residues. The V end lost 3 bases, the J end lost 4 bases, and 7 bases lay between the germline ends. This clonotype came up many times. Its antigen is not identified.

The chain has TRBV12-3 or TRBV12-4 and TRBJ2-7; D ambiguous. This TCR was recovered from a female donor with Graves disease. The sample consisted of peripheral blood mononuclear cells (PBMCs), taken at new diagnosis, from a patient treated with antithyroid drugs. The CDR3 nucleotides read TGTGCCAGCAGTTTCACCGAGTACGAGCAGTACTTC. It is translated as CASSFTEYEQYF.